This T cell receptor beta chain was documented in a study of T cell responses to AZD1222 COVID-19 vaccine (TCRdb year 2021). Background for the entire study: A total of 230 to 250 trial participants underwent TCR sequencing, of whom around 210 had received two doses of AZD1222 and about 26 had received two doses of the MenACWY control vaccine. Trial participants were enrolled by age into subgroups of 18-55, 56-69 and 70-plus years, and around 150, 28 and 57 TCR-sequenced participants, respectively, were included in these subgroups.

The time point label here, explained by the study, means: baseline before first vaccination. Taken with the paper, the label for treatment or condition translates to: meningococcal conjugate vaccine given as trial control. Samples from vaccinated people were obtained from the UK trials COV001 and COV002, which included a single-blind randomized controlled phase 2/3 trial of AZD1222 (ChAdOx1 nCoV-19) in healthy adults. For TCRbeta chain sequencing, PBMC samples were collected from trial participants at day 0 and at day 28 after the second dose. The CDR3 regions of human TCRbeta chains were subjected to immunosequencing. The original methods were these. TCRs in the repertoires were matched against a reference library of SARS-CoV-2-specific TCRs that had been generated with the MIRA antigen-specificity platform. Breadth was defined as the fraction of unique TCRs that were SARS-CoV-2-associated, and depth was defined as the fraction of total T cells that were SARS-CoV-2-associated. Using the MIRA data, each spike-specific TCR was mapped to the spike region that the TCR reacts to and placed in a CD4 or CD8 class. Log10-transformed breadth and depth values were compared by one-way ANOVA with Sidak's multiple comparisons tests. The table was pulled from immuneACCESS by TCRdb, which kept in-frame rearrangements only. Such tables lose some clones; where checked, under half of the loss comes from unresolved V genes, and the rest has no known cause. V and J calls and clone size are copied from that table; D and trimming were computed from the DNA. The sample has about 150,000 clones on record, approximately 78% of them singletons. The top ten constitute over 4% of the sample.

V loses 0 bases of germline sequence and J loses 1 base, and the interval between the two ends is 9 bases. For CDR1 and CDR2, the germline V gene lists SGDLS and YYNGEE. From the cysteine up to the phenylalanine, the CDR3 has a length of 15 residues. Just CDR3 DNA is preserved here, 45 bases in frame from base 1. In regard to this clone: The clone's antigen remains unknown. Base qualities are not recorded, but no much larger clone differs from it by a single base.

Study-wide conclusions, independent of this receptor: The vaccine-associated CD4 TCRs covered the entire spike protein, and the dominant responses fell in regions 160-218 and 743-854. Reportedly, almost half of the unique spike-specific TCRs recognized epitopes lying outside the regions that are mutated in the B.1.351 and B.1.1.7 variants. Because no day 14 peak-response samples were available, repertoires were characterized only after the peak T cell response. Conclusions about previously exposed vaccinees are limited because only five or six AZD1222 recipients were SARS-CoV-2 seropositive at baseline. Most participants were white British and females outnumbered males, and the authors suggested that clonal diversity may have been underestimated. In the small 56-69-year group, the increase in depth fell short of significance, most likely because of low power. Spike-specific TCR breadth and depth rose significantly after two AZD1222 doses compared with day 0 and with MenACWY recipients.

The receptor chain draws on TRBV9 and TRBJ2-3; the D gene assignment is ambiguous. This clonotype was obtained from an adult in good health. The sample was peripheral blood, taken on day 0 of MenACWY control vaccination. The DNA is TGTGCCAGCAGCGTAGGTGGGGTGCGCACAGATACGCAGTATTTT. Its protein is CASSVGGVRTDTQYF.